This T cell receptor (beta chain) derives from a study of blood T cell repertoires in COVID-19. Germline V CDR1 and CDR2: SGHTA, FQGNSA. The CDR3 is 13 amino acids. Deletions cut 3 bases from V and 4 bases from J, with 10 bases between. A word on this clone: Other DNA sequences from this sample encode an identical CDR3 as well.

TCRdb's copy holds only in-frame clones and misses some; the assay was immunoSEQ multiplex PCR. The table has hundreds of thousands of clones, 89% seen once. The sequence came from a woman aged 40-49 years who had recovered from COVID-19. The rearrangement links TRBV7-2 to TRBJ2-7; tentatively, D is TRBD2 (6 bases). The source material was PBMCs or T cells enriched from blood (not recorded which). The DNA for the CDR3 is TGTGCCAGCAGCTTGGGGGGTGGTTACGAGCAGTACTTC. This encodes CASSLGGGYEQYF.